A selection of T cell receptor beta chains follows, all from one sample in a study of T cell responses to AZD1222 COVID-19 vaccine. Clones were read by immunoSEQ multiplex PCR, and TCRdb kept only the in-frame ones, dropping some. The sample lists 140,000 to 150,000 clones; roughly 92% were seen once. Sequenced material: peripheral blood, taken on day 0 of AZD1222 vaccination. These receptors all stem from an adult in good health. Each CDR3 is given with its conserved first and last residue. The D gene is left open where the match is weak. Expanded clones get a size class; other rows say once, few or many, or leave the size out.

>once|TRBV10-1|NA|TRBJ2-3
TGCGCCAGCAGTGTCCCTGGGGCAGATACGCAGTATTTT
CASSVPGADTQYF
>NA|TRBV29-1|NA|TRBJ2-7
TGCAGCGCCTCTACAGGATCCTACGAGCAGTACTTC
CSASTGSYEQYF
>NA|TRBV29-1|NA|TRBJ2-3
TGCAGCGTGCGCAGACTAGACCGACCCACAGATACGCAGTATTTT
CSVRRLDRPTDTQYF
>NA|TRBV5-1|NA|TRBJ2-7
TGCGCCAGCAGTTTGGGGGGTTATGGCTACGAGCAGTACTTC
CASSLGGYGYEQYF
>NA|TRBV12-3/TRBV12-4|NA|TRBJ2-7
TGTGCCAGCAGTTTGGACGGGCACGAGCAGTACTTC
CASSLDGHEQYF
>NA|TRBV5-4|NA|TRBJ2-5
TGTGCCAGCAGCCCGCCGAGGGGGCGGGAGTACCAAGAGACCCAGTACTTC
CASSPPRGREYQETQYF
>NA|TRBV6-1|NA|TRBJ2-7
TGTGCCAGCAGTGAAACGAGAGACTTCTACGAGCAGTACTTC
CASSETRDFYEQYF
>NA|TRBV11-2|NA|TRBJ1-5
TGTGCCAGCAGCTCCCCTCTACGACAGGCCCCTGGAAAGCAGCCCCAGCATTTT
CASSSPLRQAPGKQPQHF
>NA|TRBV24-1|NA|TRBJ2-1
TGTGCCACCAGTCAAGGGGGGTGGGAGCAGTTCTTC
CATSQGGWEQFF
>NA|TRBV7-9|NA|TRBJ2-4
TGTGCCAGCAGCTCGAGTCGGATTCAGTACTTC
CASSSSRIQYF
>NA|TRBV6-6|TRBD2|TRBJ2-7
TGTGCCAGCAGTCGACAGAGGGGACTAGCGGGAGATTACTACGAGCAGTACTTC
CASSRQRGLAGDYYEQYF
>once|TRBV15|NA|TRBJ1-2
TGTGCCACCAGCAGAGAAACGGGGGCCATGGGTGGCTACACCTTC
CATSRETGAMGGYTF
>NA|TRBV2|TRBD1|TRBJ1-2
TGTGCCAGCAGCTCCGGGACAGAAGTCTATGGCTACACCTTC
CASSSGTEVYGYTF
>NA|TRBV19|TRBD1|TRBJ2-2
TGTGCCAGCCGGGACAGGGGGCGAACCGGGGAGCTGTTTTTT
CASRDRGRTGELFF
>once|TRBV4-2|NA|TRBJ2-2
TGTGCCAGCAGCCGAAACCCACGGGGTAGCGGGAACACCGGGGAGCTGTTTTTT
CASSRNPRGSGNTGELFF
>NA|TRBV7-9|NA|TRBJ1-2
TGTGCCAGCAGCCTACAGCCAGGGCCTAACTATGGCTACACCTTC
CASSLQPGPNYGYTF